A single sample gave rise to the 11 T cell receptor beta chains below, sequenced in a study of T cells in Graves' hyperthyroidism and ophthalmopathy. Using RNA transcripts as the source, TCR beta CDR3 regions were amplified. In the first-round RT-PCR of the TCR CDR3, the HTBI primer set was used. Via MiXCR, TCRdb re-called the multiplex PCR reads, giving one row per CDR3 protein. Here the sample spans approximately 490,000 distinct CDR3 sequences, about 22% being singletons. The sample comprised blood. These receptors all come from a woman between 65 and 79 years old with Graves' ophthalmopathy.

This sequence joins TRBV28 and TRBJ2-1, with D tentatively TRBD1 (5 bases). V was cut by 1 base and J by 3 bases, with 13 bases left in between. This CDR3 has 16 residues. Germline V gene lookup returns CDR1 MDHEN and CDR2 SYDVKM. DNA of the CDR3: TGTGCCAGCAGTTTATCCTGGACAAGGGTCTACAATGAGCAGTTCTTC. This translates into CASSLSWTRVYNEQFF.

In DNA form, the CDR3 reads TGTGCCAGCAGCTTGGCGGCTAGCGGGACTAGCACAGATACGCAGTATTTT. It translates to CASSLAASGTSTDTQYF. The rearrangement uses TRBV5-4 and TRBJ2-3, with 9 bases aligning to TRBD2. Unmatched junction bases numbered 5, after V lost 0 bases and J lost 0 bases. The CDR3 extends over 17 amino acids. In germline, CDR1 is SGHNT, CDR2 YYREEE (reference sequence).

The chain combines TRBV4-1 with TRBJ2-5, with D perhaps TRBD2 (6 bases). CDR3 size: 15 residues. V lost 6 bases and J lost 3, with 17 bases in between. Germline CDR1 reads MGHRA; CDR2 reads YSYEKL. The CDR3 here is CASRNLPGGKETQYF. CDR3 in DNA: TGCGCCAGCAGGAATCTCCCTGGGGGGAAAGAGACCCAGTACTTC.

This clonotype was detected ten times or more. The chain couples TRBV12-3 or TRBV12-4 to TRBJ1-1; D might be TRBD1 (6 bases). The CDR3 has 15 residues. Trimming stripped 7 bases from V and 4 bases from J, with 19 bases between. CDR3: CASTHDPGQPTEAFF. CDR3 in DNA: TGTGCCAGCACCCACGATCCGGGACAACCCACTGAAGCTTTCTTT.

The chain couples TRBV19 to TRBJ2-5; 9 bases agree with TRBD1. This CDR3 has 17 amino acids. Germline V gene sequence: CDR1 LNHDA, CDR2 SQIVND (reference sequence). The V gene end was trimmed by 5 bases and the J gene end by 5 bases; junction bases not matched to a gene: 15. DNA of the CDR3: TGTGCCAGTAGTGAGGACAGGGGAGCGATGTCGCGGGAGACCCAGTACTTC. It encodes CASSEDRGAMSRETQYF.

This clonotype came up a few times. The rearrangement uses TRBV20-1 and TRBJ2-3; possibly TRBD2 for D (6 bases). From germline, CDR1 is DFQATT and CDR2 SNEGSKA (reference sequence). The CDR3 consists of 15 residues. Trimming removed 5 bases from V and 1 base from J, with 16 bases in between. In nucleotides, the CDR3 is TGCAGTGCTGATCGACTAGGCGTCGGCACAGATACGCAGTATTTT. Amino acids: CSADRLGVGTDTQYF.

V is TRBV2 and J is TRBJ1-1, with 7 bases fitting TRBD1. V lost 5 bases and J lost 1; bases outside the gene matches: 7. CDR1 and CDR2 (germline): SNHLY, FYNNEI. This CDR3 is built from 15 residues. In DNA, the CDR3 is TGTGCCAGCAGTCTCGACTCAGGGGGGAACACTGAAGCTTTCTTT. Its translation: CASSLDSGGNTEAFF.

A few counts support this clonotype. The rearrangement joins TRBV15 to TRBJ1-1, with D possibly matching TRBD1 (5 bases). CDR3 size: 15 residues. Germline V gene data show CDR1 as LNHNV and CDR2 as YYDKDF (reference sequence). With 1 base removed from V and 4 bases from J, the gap between germline ends came to 13 bases. The chain's CDR3 is CATSRAWSGGTEAFF. In DNA, the CDR3 is TGTGCCACCAGCAGAGCATGGTCGGGGGGCACTGAAGCTTTCTTT.

This clonotype was detected ten times or more. The rearrangement joins TRBV6-1 to TRBJ2-1; possible D gene TRBD1, 6 bases. Trimming removed 1 base from V and 2 bases from J, with 12 bases in between. Germline V gene data show CDR1 as MNHNS and CDR2 as SASEGT. The CDR3 is 16 residues long. In DNA form, the CDR3 reads TGTGCCAGCAGTGAAGTGCGGGCAGGGGCCTACAATGAGCAGTTCTTC. It yields the protein CASSEVRAGAYNEQFF.

With regard to this clonotype: Possible read error: a much larger clone is one base away. The CDR3, as DNA: TGTGCCAGCGCGGGACTAGCGGGAGGGGAGGCCCAGTACTTC. Amino acid sequence: CASAGLAGGEAQYF. The gene calls are TRBV6-1 and TRBJ2-5; 16 bases align to TRBD2. In germline, CDR1 is MNHNS, CDR2 SASEGT. Germline trimming cut 8 bases from V and 9 bases from J; bases unmatched to any gene: 6. The CDR3 runs 14 residues.

This clonotype occurred a few times. This chain links TRBV29-1 with TRBJ2-3; D may correspond to TRBD1 or TRBD2 (6 bases each). The CDR3 runs 12 residues. Germline CDR1 and CDR2: SQVTM and ANQGSEA. The V end lost 8 bases, the J end lost 6 bases, and 15 bases lay between the germline ends. The CDR3 sequence: CSSARGVDTQYF. In DNA, the CDR3 is TGCAGCTCTGCAAGGGGGGTGGATACGCAGTATTTT.